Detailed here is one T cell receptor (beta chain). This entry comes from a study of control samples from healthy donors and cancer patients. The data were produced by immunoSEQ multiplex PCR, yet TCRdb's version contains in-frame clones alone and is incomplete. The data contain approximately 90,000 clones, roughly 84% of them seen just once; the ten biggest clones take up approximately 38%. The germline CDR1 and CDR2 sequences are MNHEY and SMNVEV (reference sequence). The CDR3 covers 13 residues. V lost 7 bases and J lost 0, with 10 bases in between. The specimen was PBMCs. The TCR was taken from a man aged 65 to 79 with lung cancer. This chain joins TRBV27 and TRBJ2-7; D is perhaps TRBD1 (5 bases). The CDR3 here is CASTGRPSYEQYF. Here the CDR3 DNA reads TGTGCCAGCACAGGGCGTCCCTCCTACGAGCAGTACTTC.